This T cell receptor (beta chain) was identified during a study of cytomegalovirus exposure and HLA in healthy donors. Study observations and caveats: Three CMV-associated chains proved CMV antigen-specific in vitro.

Germline V CDR1 and CDR2: SGHTA, FQGNSA. This CDR3 is built from 15 residues. With 1 base removed from V and 5 bases from J, the gap between germline ends came to 9 bases. Sequencing was performed with immunoSEQ multiplex PCR; in TCRdb, only in-frame clones are kept and a portion is missing. The sample lists about 350,000 clones, about nine tenths occurring once. On this clone itself: Its antigen is unidentified.

The genes are TRBV7-2 and TRBJ1-6, with TRBD1 as a possible D gene (5 bases). Sequencing used PBMCs. This TCR derives from a woman under 40 in good health and CMV-seropositive. The CDR3 protein is CASSLVRENNSPLHF. In DNA, the CDR3 is TGTGCCAGCAGCTTAGTCAGGGAGAATAATTCACCCCTCCACTTT.